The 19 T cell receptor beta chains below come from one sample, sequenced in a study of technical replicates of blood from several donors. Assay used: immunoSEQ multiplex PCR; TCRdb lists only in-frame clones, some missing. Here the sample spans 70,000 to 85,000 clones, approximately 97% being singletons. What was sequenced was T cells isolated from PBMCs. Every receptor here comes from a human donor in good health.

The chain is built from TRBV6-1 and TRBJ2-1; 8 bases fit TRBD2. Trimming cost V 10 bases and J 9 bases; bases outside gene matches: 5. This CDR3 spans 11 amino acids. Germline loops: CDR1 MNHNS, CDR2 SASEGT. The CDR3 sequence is CATGLAGEQFF. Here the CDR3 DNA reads TGTGCCACTGGACTAGCCGGTGAGCAGTTCTTC.

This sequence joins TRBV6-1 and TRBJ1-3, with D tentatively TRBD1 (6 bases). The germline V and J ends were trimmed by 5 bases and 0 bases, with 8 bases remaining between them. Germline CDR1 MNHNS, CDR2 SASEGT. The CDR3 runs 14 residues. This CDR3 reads CASSRGGSGNTIYF. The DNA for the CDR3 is TGTGCCAGCAGTCGAGGGGGCTCTGGAAACACCATATATTTT.

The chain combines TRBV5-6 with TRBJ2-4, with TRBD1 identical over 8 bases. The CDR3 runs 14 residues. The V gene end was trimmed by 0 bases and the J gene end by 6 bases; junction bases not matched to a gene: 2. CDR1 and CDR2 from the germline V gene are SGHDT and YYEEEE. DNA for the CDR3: TGTGCCAGCAGCTTGGGACAGGGGCTAAACATTCAGTACTTC. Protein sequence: CASSLGQGLNIQYF.

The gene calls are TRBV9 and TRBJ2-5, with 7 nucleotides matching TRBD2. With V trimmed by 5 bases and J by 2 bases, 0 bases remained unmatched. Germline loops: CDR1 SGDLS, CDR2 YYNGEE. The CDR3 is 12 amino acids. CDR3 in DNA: TGTGCCAGCAGTAGCGGGCAAGAGACCCAGTACTTC. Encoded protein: CASSSGQETQYF.

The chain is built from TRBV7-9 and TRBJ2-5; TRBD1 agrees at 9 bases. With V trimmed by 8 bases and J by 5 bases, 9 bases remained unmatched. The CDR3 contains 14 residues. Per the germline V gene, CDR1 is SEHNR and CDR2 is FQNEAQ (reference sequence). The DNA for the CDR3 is TGTGCCAGCGGCCCACAGGGGGCATGGGAGACCCAGTACTTC. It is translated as CASGPQGAWETQYF.

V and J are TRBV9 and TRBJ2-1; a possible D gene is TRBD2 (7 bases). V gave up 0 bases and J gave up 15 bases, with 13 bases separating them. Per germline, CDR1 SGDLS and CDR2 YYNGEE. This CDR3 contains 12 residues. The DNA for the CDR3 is TGTGCCAGCAGCGTAGTCGCGGGGGCGTTGTTCTTC. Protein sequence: CASSVVAGALFF.

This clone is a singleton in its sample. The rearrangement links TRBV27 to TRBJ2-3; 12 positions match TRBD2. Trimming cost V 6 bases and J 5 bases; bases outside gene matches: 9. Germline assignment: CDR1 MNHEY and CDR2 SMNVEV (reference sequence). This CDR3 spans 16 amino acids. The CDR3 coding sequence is TGTGCCAGCAGGAGGCGGACTAGCGGGAAAGTAGATACGCAGTATTTT. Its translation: CASRRRTSGKVDTQYF.

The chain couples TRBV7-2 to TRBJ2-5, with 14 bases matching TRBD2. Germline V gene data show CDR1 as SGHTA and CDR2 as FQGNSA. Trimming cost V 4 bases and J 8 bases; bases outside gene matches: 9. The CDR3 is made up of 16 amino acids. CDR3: CASSSQPGLAGETQYF. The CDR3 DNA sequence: TGTGCCAGCAGCTCGCAACCGGGACTAGCGGGGGAAACCCAGTACTTC. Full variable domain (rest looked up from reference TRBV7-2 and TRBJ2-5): GAGVSQSPSNKVTEKGKDVELRCDPISGHTALYWYRQSLGQGLEFLIYFQGNSAPDKSGLPSDRFSAERTGGSVSTLTIQRTQQEDSAVYLCASSSQPGLAGETQYFGPGTRLLVL.

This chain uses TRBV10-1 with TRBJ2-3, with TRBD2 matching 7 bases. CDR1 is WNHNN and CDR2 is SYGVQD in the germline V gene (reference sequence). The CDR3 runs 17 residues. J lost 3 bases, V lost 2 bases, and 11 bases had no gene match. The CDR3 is CASSEIFGGRRTDTQYF. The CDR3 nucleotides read TGCGCCAGCAGTGAGATCTTCGGCGGGAGAAGGACAGATACGCAGTATTTT.

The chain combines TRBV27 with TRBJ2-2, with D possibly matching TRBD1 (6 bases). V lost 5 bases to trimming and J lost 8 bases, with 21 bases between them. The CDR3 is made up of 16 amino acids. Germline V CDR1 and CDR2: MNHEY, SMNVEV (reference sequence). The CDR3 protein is CASSPHHPTGTGELFF. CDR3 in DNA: TGTGCCAGCAGTCCACACCACCCGACAGGAACTGGGGAGCTGTTTTTT.

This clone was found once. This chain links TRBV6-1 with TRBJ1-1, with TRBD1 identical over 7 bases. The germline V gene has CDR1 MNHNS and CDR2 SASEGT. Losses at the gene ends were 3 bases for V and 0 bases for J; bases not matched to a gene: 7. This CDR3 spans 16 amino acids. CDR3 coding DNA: TGTGCCAGCAGTGAGCTAGGACAGGCTGTGAACACTGAAGCTTTCTTT. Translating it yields CASSELGQAVNTEAFF.

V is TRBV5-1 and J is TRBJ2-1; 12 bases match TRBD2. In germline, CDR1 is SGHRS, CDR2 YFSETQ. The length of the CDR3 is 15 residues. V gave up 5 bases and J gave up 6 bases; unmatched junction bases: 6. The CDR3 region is CASSQTSGSRNEQFF. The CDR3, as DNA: TGCGCCAGCAGTCAGACTAGCGGGAGTCGCAATGAGCAGTTCTTC.

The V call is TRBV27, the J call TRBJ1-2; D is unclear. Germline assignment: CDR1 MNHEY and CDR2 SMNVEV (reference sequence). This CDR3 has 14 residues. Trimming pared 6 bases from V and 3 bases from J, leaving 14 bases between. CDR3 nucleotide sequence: TGTGCCAGCAGCCCAAGGACGGACTACTATGGCTACACCTTC. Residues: CASSPRTDYYGYTF.

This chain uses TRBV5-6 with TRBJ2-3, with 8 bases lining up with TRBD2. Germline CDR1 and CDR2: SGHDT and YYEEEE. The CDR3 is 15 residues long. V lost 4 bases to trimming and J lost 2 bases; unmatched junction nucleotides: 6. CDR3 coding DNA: TGTGCCAGCAGCCCGCGGGGGGTTGTCACAGATACGCAGTATTTT. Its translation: CASSPRGVVTDTQYF.

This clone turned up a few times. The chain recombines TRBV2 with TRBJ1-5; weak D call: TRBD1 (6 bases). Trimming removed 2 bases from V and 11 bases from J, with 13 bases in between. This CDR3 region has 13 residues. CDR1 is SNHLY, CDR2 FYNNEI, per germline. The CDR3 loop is CASSEWGQWAQHF. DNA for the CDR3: TGTGCCAGCAGTGAATGGGGGCAGTGGGCCCAGCATTTT.

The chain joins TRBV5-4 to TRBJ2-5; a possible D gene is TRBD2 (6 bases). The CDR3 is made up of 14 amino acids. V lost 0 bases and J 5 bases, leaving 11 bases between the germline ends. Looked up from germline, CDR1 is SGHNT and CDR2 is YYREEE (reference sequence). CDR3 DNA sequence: TGTGCCAGCAGCTTGGGCCGGGAGATCGAGACCCAGTACTTC. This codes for CASSLGREIETQYF.

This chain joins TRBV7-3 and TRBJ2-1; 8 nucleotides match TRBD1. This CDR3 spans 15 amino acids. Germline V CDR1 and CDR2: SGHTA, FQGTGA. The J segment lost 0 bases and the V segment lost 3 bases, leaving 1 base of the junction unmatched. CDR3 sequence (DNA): TGTGCCAGCAGCTTTGACAGGGGCTCCTACAATGAGCAGTTCTTC. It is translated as CASSFDRGSYNEQFF.

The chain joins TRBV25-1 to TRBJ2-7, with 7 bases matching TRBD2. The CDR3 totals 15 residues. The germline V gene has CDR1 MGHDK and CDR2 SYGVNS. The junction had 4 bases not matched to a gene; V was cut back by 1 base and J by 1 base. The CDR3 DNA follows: TGTGCCAGCAGTGAATCTAGCGGTCCTTCCTACGAGCAGTACTTC. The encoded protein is CASSESSGPSYEQYF.

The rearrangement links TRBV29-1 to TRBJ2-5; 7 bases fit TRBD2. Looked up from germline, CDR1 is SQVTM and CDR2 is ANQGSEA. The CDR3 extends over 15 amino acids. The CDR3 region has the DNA TGCACTTACCGACCCGGGGCGGGAGAAGCAGAGACCCAGTACTTC. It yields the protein CTYRPGAGEAETQYF.